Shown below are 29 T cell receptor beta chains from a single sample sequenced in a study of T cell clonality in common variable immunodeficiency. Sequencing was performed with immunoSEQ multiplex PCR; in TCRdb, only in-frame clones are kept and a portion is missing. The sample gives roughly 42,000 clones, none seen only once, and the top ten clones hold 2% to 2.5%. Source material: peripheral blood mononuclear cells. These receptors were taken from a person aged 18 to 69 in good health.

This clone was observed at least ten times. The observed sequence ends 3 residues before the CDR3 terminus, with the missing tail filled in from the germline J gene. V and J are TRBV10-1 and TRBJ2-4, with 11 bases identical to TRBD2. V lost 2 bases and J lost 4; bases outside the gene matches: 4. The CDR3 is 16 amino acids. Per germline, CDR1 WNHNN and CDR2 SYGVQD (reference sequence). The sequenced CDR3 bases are TGCGCCAGCAGTGAGACTAGCGGGGGCATAAAAAACATT. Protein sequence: CASSETSGGIKNI. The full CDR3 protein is CASSETSGGIKNIQYF.

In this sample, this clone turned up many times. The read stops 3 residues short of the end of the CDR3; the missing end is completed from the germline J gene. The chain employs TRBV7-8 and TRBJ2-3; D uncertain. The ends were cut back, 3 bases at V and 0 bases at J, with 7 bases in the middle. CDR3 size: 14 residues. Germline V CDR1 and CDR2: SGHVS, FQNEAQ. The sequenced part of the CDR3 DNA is TGTGCCAGCAGCTTCCAGGATAGCACAGATACG. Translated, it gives CASSFQDSTDT. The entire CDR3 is CASSFQDSTDTQYF.

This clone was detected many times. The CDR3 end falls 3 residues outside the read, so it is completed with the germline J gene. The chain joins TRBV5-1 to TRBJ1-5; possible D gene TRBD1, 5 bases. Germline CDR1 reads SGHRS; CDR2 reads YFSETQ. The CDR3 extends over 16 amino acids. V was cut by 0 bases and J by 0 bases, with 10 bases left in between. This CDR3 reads CASSLEGRDSNQPQHF. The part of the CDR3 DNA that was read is TGCGCCAGCAGCTTGGAGGGGCGAGATAGCAATCAGCCC.

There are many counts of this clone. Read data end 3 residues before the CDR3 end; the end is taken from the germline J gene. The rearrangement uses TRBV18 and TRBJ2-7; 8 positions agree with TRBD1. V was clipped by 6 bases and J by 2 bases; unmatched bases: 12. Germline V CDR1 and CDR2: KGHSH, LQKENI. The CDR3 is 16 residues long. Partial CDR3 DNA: TGTGCCAGCTCTGGGGGCCCAGGACAGGGCCCCTACGAG. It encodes CASSGGPGQGPYE. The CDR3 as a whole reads CASSGGPGQGPYEQYF.

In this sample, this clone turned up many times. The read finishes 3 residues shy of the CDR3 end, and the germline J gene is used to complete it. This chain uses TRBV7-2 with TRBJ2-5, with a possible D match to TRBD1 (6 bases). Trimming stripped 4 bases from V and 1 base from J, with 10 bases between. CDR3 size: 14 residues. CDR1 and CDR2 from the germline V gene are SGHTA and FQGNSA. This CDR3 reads CASSSADSQETQYF. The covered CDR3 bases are TGTGCCAGCAGCTCAGCGGACAGCCAAGAGACC.

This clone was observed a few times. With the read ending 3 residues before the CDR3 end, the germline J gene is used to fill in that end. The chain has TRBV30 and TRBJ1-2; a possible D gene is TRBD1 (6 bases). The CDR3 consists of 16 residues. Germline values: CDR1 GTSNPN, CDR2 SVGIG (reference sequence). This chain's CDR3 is CAWSKGVQDLTDTYTF. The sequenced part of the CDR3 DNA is TGTGCCTGGAGTAAGGGGGTGCAGGACCTCACAGATACC.

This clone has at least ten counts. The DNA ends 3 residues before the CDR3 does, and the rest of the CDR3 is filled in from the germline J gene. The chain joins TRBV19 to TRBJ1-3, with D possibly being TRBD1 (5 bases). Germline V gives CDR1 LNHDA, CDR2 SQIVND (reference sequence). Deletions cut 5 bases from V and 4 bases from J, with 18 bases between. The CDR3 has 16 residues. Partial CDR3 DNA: TGTGCCAGTAGTCTCGGGGACTCTCACGCCGGAAACACC. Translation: CASSLGDSHAGNT. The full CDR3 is CASSLGDSHAGNTIYF.

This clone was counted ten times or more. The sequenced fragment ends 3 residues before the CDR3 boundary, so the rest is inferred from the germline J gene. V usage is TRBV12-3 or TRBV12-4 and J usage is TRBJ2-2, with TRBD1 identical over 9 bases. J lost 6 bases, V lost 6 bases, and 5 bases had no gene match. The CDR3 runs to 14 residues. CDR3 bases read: TGTGCCAGCAGGAGCACAGGGGGCCCCGGGGAG. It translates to CASRSTGGPGE. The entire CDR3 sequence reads CASRSTGGPGELFF.

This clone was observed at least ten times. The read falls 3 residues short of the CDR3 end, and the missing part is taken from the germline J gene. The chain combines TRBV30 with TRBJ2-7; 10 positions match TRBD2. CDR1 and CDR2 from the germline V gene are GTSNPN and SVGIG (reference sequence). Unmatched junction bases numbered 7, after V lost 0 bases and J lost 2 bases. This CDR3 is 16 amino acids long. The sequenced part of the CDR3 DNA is TGTGCCTGGAGTGTACCCGGGACTAGCGTAACCTACGAG. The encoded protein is CAWSVPGTSVTYE. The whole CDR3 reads CAWSVPGTSVTYEQYF.

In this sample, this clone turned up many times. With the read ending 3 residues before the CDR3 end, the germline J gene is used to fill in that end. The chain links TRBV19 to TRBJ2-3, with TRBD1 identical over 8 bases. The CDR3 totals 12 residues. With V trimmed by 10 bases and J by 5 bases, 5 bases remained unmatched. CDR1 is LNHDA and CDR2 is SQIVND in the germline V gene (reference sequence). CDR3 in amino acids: CATQGARDTQYF. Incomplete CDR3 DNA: TGTGCCACCCAGGGGGCGAGAGATACG.

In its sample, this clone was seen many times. Incomplete CDR3 DNA: TGCGCCAGCAGCTTCTCCGGAAACACC. Protein: CASSFSGNT. The entire CDR3 is CASSFSGNTIYF. The rearrangement links TRBV5-1 to TRBJ1-3, with no clear D. The read finishes 3 residues shy of the CDR3 end, and the germline J gene is used to complete it. CDR1 and CDR2 (germline): SGHRS, YFSETQ. Trimming removed 2 bases from V and 4 bases from J, with 4 bases in between. This CDR3 region has 12 residues.

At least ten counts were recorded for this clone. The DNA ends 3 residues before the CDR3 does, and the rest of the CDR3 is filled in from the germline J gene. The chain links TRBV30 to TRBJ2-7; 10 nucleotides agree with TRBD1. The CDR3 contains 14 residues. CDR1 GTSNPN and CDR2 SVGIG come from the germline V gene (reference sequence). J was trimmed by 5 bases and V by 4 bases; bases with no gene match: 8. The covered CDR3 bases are TGTGCCTGGAACCTGGGGACAGGGGACCACGAG. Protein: CAWNLGTGDHE. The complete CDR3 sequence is CAWNLGTGDHEQYF.

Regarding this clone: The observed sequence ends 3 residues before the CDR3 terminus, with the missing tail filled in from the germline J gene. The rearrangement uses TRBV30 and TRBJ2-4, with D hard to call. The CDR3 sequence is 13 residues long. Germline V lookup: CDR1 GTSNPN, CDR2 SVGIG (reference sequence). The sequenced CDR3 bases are TGTGCCTGGAGTGTCGCTCAGAACTATGGT. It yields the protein CAWSVAQNYG. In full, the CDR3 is CAWSVAQNYGQYF. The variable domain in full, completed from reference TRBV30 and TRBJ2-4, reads SQTIHQWPATLVQPVGSPLSLECTVEGTSNPNLYWYRQAAGRGLQLLFYSVGIGQISSEVPQNLSASRPQDRQFILSSKKLLLSDSGFYLCAWSVAQNYGQYFGAGTRLSVL.

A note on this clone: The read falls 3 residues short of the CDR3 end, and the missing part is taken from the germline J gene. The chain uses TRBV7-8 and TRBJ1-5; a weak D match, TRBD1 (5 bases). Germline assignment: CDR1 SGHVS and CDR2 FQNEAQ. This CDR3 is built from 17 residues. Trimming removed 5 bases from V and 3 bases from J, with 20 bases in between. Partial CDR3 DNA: TGTGCCAGCAGCCGCACCCCCGGACAAGGAATCAATCAGCCC. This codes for CASSRTPGQGINQP. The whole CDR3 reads CASSRTPGQGINQPQHF.

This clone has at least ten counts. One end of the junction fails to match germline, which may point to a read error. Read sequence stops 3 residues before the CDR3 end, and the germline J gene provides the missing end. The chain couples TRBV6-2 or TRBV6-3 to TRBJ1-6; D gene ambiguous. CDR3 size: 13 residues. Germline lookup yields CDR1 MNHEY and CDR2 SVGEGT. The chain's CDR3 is CASSTPFGSSLHF. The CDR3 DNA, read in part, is TGTGCCAGCAGCACCCCCTTCGGTTCATCC.

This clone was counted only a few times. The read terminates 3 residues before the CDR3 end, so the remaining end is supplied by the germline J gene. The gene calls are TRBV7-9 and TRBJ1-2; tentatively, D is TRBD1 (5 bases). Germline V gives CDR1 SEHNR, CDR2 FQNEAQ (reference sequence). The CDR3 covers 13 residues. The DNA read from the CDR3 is TGTGCCAGCAGCTTAAGGGACTACAATGAC. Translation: CASSLRDYND. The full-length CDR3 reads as CASSLRDYNDYTF.

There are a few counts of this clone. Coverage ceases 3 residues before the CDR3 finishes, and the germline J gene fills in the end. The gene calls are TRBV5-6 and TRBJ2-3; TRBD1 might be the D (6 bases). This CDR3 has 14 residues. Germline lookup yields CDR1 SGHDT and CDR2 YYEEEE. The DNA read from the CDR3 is TGTGCCAGCACCACAAGGGGGAGCAATCAGCCG. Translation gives CASTTRGSNQP. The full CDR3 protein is CASTTRGSNQPQYF.

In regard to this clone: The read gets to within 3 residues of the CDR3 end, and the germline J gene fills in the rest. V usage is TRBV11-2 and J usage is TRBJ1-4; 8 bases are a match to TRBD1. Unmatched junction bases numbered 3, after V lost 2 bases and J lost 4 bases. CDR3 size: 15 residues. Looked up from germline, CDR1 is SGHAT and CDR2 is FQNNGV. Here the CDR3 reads CASSLIRGLNEKLFF. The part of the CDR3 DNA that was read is TGTGCCAGCAGCTTAATCAGGGGGCTTAATGAAAAA.

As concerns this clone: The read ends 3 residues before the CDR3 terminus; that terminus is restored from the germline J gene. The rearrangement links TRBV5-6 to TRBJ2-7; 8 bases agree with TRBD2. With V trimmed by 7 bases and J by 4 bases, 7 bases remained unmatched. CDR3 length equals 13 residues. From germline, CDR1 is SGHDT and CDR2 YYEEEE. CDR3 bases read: TGTGCCAGCTCCGGGACTAGAGTATACGAG. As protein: CASSGTRVYE. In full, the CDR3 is CASSGTRVYEQYF.

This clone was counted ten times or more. The CDR3 region is CSVRLAFEQYF. The sequenced part of the CDR3 DNA is TGCAGCGTACGACTAGCTTTCGAG. The chain links TRBV29-1 to TRBJ2-7; TRBD2 agrees at 7 bases. The read ends 3 residues early relative to the CDR3; the germline J gene fills the gap. Germline CDR1 and CDR2: SQVTM and ANQGSEA. J gave up 6 bases and V 6 bases, and 5 bases lay outside the gene matches. The CDR3 covers 11 residues.

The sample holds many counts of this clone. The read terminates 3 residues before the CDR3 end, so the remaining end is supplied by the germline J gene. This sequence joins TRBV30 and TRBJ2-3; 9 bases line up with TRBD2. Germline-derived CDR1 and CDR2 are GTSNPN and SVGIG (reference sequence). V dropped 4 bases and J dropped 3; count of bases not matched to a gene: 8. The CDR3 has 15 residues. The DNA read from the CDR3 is TGTGCCTGGACTCAAGCGGGGGGCACAACAGATACG. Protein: CAWTQAGGTTDT. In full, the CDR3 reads CAWTQAGGTTDTQYF.

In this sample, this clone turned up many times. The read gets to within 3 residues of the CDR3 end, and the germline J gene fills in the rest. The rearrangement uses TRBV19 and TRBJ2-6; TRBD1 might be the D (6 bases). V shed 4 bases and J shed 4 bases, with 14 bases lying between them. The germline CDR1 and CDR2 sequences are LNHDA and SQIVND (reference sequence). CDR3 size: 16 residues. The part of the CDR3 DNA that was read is TGTGCCAGTAGTACCAACACAGGGTCCGGGGCCAACGTC. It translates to CASSTNTGSGANV. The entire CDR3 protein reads CASSTNTGSGANVLTF.

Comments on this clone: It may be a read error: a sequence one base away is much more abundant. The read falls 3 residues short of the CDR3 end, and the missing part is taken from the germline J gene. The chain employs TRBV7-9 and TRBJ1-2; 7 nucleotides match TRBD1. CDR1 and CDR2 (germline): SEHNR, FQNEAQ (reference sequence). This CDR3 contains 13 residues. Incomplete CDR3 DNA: TGTTCCAGCAGCTTGGGACAGAACTATGGC. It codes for CSSSLGQNYG. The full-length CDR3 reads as CSSSLGQNYGYTF.

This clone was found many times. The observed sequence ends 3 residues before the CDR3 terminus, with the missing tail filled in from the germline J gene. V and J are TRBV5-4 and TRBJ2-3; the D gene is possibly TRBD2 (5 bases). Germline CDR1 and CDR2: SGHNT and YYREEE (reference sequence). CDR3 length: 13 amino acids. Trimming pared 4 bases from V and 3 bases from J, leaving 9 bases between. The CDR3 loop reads CASSLTGTDTQYF. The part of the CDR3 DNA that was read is TGTGCCAGCAGCCTGACGGGGACAGATACG.

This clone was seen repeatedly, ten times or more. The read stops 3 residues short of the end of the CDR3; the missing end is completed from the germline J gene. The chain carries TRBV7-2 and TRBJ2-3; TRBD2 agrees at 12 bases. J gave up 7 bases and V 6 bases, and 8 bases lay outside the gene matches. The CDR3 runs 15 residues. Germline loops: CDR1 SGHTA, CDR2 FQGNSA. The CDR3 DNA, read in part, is TGTGCCAGCAGACTAGCGGGGGGTACCTCTTATACG. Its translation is CASRLAGGTSYT. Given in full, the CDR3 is CASRLAGGTSYTQYF.

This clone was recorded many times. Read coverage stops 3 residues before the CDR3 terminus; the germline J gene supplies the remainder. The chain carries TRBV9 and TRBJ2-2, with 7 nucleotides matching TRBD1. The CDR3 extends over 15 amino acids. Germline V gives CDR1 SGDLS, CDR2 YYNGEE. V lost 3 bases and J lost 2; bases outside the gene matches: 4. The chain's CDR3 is CASSDRGVNTGELFF. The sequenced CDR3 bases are TGTGCCAGCAGCGACAGGGGCGTAAACACCGGGGAG.

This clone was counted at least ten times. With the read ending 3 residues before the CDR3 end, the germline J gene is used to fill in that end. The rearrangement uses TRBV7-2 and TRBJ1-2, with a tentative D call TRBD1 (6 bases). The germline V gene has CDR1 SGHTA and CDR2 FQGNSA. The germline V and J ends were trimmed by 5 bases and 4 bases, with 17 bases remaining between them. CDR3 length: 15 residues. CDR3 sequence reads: CASSDPRTGFYGYTF. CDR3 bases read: TGTGCCAGCAGCGATCCCCGAACAGGGTTCTATGGC.

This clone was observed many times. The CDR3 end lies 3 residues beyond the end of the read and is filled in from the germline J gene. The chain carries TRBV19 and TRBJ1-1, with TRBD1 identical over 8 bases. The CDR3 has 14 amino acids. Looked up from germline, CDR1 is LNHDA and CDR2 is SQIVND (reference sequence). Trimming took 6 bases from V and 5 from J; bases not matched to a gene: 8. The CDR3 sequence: CASSSGGWGTEAFF. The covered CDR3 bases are TGTGCCAGTAGCTCAGGGGGCTGGGGAACTGAA.

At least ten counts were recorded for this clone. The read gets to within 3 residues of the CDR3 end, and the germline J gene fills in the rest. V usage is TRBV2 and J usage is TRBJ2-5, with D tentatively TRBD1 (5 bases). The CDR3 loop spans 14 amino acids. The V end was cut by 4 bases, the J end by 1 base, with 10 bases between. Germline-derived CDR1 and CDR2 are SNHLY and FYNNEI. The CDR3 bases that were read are TGTGCCAGCAGTGGCAGCAGGGCCCAAGAGACC. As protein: CASSGSRAQET. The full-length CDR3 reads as CASSGSRAQETQYF.